A single sample gave rise to the 16 T cell receptor beta chains below, sequenced in a study of blood T cell repertoires in COVID-19. The assay was immunoSEQ multiplex PCR, and TCRdb's table has in-frame clones only and misses some. The sample consists of 240,000 or so clones, 70% to 85% of them appearing once. Sequenced input: peripheral blood. The source is a woman at least 80 years old with acute or convalescent COVID-19.

The chain has TRBV5-4 and TRBJ1-6, with TRBD1 matching over 7 bases. The CDR3 runs 18 residues. V dropped 2 bases and J dropped 9; count of bases not matched to a gene: 17. Germline loops: CDR1 SGHNT, CDR2 YYREEE (reference sequence). CDR3 sequence: CASSFFPPPTGLFSPLHF. The CDR3, as DNA: TGTGCCAGCAGCTTCTTTCCCCCACCGACAGGGCTTTTTTCACCCCTCCACTTT.

The chain has TRBV6-1 and TRBJ2-1; 9 nucleotides agree with TRBD2. The V and J ends lost 1 base and 6 bases, in that order; junction bases with no gene match: 13. Germline-derived CDR1 and CDR2 are MNHNS and SASEGT. This CDR3 has 18 amino acids. Written as DNA, the CDR3 is TGTGCCAGCAGTGAAGTCGTAGCGGGAGATAGGACGGTCAATGAGCAGTTCTTC. This gives the protein CASSEVVAGDRTVNEQFF.

The V and J genes are TRBV19 and TRBJ1-4, with TRBD1 identical over 10 bases. The CDR3 length is 16 residues. Germline-derived CDR1 and CDR2 are LNHDA and SQIVND (reference sequence). V dropped 6 bases and J dropped 4; count of bases not matched to a gene: 8. The CDR3 DNA is TGTGCCAGTAGCCCCAGGGACAGGGGTTTTAATGAAAAACTGTTTTTT. It yields the protein CASSPRDRGFNEKLFF.

The V and J genes are TRBV29-1 and TRBJ1-2, with 10 bases fitting TRBD1. The CDR3 contains 13 residues. Germline assignment: CDR1 SQVTM and CDR2 ANQGSEA. The V segment lost 4 bases and the J segment 6 bases; nucleotides outside the gene matches: 5. CDR3 residues: CSVGGTGVDGYTF. CDR3 bases: TGCAGCGTTGGGGGGACAGGGGTAGATGGCTACACCTTC.

V usage is TRBV7-2 and J usage is TRBJ2-5; a possible D gene is TRBD2 (6 bases). Germline CDR1 SGHTA, CDR2 FQGNSA. Trimming cost V 1 base and J 5 bases, with 11 bases left between them. The CDR3 runs 14 residues. CDR3 sequence: CASSLGGGKETQYF. In DNA, the CDR3 is TGTGCCAGCAGCTTAGGAGGAGGGAAGGAGACCCAGTACTTC. Filled out from reference TRBV7-2 and TRBJ2-5, the complete variable domain reads GAGVSQSPSNKVTEKGKDVELRCDPISGHTALYWYRQSLGQGLEFLIYFQGNSAPDKSGLPSDRFSAERTGGSVSTLTIQRTQQEDSAVYLCASSLGGGKETQYFGPGTRLLVL.

This rearrangement joins TRBV3-1 (or the pseudogene TRBV3-2) to TRBJ2-5, with D perhaps TRBD1 (5 bases). Germline CDR1 and CDR2: LGHDT and YNNKEL (reference sequence). The germline V and J ends were trimmed by 3 bases and 1 base, with 9 bases remaining between them. The CDR3 runs to 14 residues. As DNA, the CDR3 is TGTGCCAGCAGCCACCGGACACCCCAAGAGACCCAGTACTTC. Its translation: CASSHRTPQETQYF.

The CDR3 here is CASSSPPGLAGVNTGELFF. CDR3 in DNA: TGTGCCAGCAGCTCTCCGCCCGGACTAGCGGGGGTGAACACCGGGGAGCTGTTTTTT. The rearrangement links TRBV7-2 to TRBJ2-2; 13 nucleotides agree with TRBD2. There are 19 residues in the CDR3. Germline CDR1 reads SGHTA; CDR2 reads FQGNSA. The V and J ends lost 4 bases and 1 base, in that order; junction bases with no gene match: 9.

This rearrangement joins TRBV7-6 to TRBJ1-3; D unresolved. Germline lookup yields CDR1 SGHVS and CDR2 FNYEAQ. Trimming removed 5 bases from V and 0 bases from J, with 11 bases in between. There are 15 residues in the CDR3. The CDR3 DNA reads TGTGCCAGCAGCCCCACCTACGACTCTGGAAACACCATATATTTT. Amino acid sequence: CASSPTYDSGNTIYF.

This clone was counted once. The chain has TRBV28 and TRBJ2-5; TRBD2 matches 7 bases. Germline trimming cut 6 bases from V and 0 bases from J; bases unmatched to any gene: 7. CDR1 is MDHEN, CDR2 SYDVKM, per germline. This CDR3 region has 15 residues. The CDR3 bases are TGTGCCAGCAGGAAAAGCGGGGACCACCAAGAGACCCAGTACTTC. Encoded protein: CASRKSGDHQETQYF.

The V gene is TRBV19, the J gene TRBJ2-5; D might be TRBD2 (5 bases). Germline V gene sequence: CDR1 LNHDA, CDR2 SQIVND (reference sequence). V was cut by 6 bases and J by 4 bases, with 12 bases left in between. This CDR3 is 13 amino acids long. The DNA for the CDR3 is TGTGCCAGTAGCCCACTAGTACGAGAGACCCAGTACTTC. It yields the protein CASSPLVRETQYF.

V is TRBV7-3 and J is TRBJ2-3; TRBD1 aligns across 8 bases. V shed 5 bases, J shed 1 base, and the junction held 8 bases outside the gene matches. The CDR3 runs to 16 residues. Germline CDR1 reads SGHTA; CDR2 reads FQGTGA. CDR3 loop: CASSPTQGAGTDTQYF. CDR3 in DNA: TGTGCCAGCAGCCCAACTCAGGGGGCGGGCACAGATACGCAGTATTTT.

CDR3 protein: CASSFLAGVTDTQYF. The CDR3 DNA reads as TGCGCCAGCAGCTTTTTAGCGGGGGTGACAGATACGCAGTATTTT. The chain joins TRBV5-1 to TRBJ2-3, with TRBD2 matching 9 bases. CDR3 length equals 15 residues. V gave up 2 bases and J gave up 3 bases; unmatched junction bases: 4. The germline V gene encodes CDR1 SGHRS and CDR2 YFSETQ.

This chain connects TRBV11-2 to TRBJ2-3; 7 bases agree with TRBD2. CDR3 length: 18 residues. J was trimmed by 1 base and V by 4 bases; bases with no gene match: 14. CDR1 is SGHAT, CDR2 FQNNGV, per germline. CDR3 region: CASSSQRGGDIGTDTQYF. CDR3 bases: TGTGCCAGCAGCTCACAGCGGGGCGGAGATATTGGCACAGATACGCAGTATTTT.

The chain couples TRBV24-1 to TRBJ1-5; TRBD1 agrees at 8 bases. The J segment lost 4 bases and the V segment lost 2 bases, leaving 9 bases of the junction unmatched. The germline gives CDR1 KGHDR, CDR2 SFDVKD. CDR3 size: 17 residues. CDR3 bases: TGTGCCACCAGTGATTCGGCGGACAGGGTTGGAAATCAGCCCCAGCATTTT. It is translated as CATSDSADRVGNQPQHF.

CDR3 sequence reads: CASSSRRDSSYNEQFF. As DNA, the CDR3 is TGCGCCAGCAGCTCACGACGGGATAGCTCCTACAATGAGCAGTTCTTC. The rearrangement uses TRBV5-1 and TRBJ2-1; D is perhaps TRBD2 (5 bases). Germline CDR1 and CDR2: SGHRS and YFSETQ. The CDR3 has 16 amino acids. V was clipped by 3 bases and J by 0 bases, with 13 bases between them.

The rearrangement uses TRBV9 and TRBJ1-1; D gene unclear. CDR3 length equals 13 residues. V gave up 3 bases and J gave up 3 bases, with 9 bases separating them. Germline assignment: CDR1 SGDLS and CDR2 YYNGEE. The CDR3 protein is CASSGGADTEAFF. The DNA for the CDR3 is TGTGCCAGCAGCGGCGGCGCGGACACTGAAGCTTTCTTT. The full variable domain, its missing parts supplied by reference TRBV9 and TRBJ1-1, is DSGVTQTPKHLITATGQRVTLRCSPRSGDLSVYWYQQSLDQGLQFLIQYYNGEERAKGNILERFSAQQFPDLHSELNLSSLELGDSALYFCASSGGADTEAFFGQGTRLTVV.